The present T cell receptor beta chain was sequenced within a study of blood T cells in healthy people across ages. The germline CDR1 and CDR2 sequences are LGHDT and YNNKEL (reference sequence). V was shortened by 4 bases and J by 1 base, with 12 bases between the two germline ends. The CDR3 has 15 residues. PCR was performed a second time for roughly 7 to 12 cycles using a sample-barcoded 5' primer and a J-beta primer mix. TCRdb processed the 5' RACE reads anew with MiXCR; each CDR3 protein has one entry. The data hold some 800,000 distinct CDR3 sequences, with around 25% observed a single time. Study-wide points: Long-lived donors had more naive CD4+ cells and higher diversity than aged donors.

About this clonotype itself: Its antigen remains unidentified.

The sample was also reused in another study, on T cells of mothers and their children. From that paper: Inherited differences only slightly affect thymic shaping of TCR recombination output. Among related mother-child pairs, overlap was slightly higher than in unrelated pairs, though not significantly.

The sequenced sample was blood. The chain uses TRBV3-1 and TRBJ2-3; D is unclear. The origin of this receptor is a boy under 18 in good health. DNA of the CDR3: TGTGCCAGCAGCCGGACCTCGTTGGGCACAGATACGCAGTATTTT. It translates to CASSRTSLGTDTQYF.